Listed here are 8 T cell receptor beta chains from one sample, sequenced in a study of blood T cell repertoires in COVID-19. Assay used: immunoSEQ multiplex PCR; TCRdb lists only in-frame clones, some missing. This sample has over 70,000 clones, with less than 85% found just once. Material: peripheral blood. The receptors were gathered from a man between 65 and 85 years old with acute or convalescent COVID-19.

The chain links TRBV21-1 to TRBJ2-2; the table assigns TRBD1, which was not confirmed against the DNA. TRBV21-1 is designated a pseudogene. CDR3 length: 16 amino acids. The CDR3 DNA follows: TGTGCCAGCAGCTCGGGACAGGGGGAAAGCACCGGGGAGCTGTTTTTT. It encodes CASSSGQGESTGELFF.

This clone was seen only a few times. The chain is built from TRBV7-9 and TRBJ1-1; TRBD1 matches at 9 bases. Losses at the gene ends were 6 bases for V and 6 bases for J; bases not matched to a gene: 5. CDR3 size: 13 residues. CDR1 SEHNR and CDR2 FQNEAQ come from the germline V gene (reference sequence). CDR3 residues: CASSTTGGPEAFF. CDR3 coding DNA: TGTGCCAGCAGTACTACAGGGGGCCCTGAAGCTTTCTTT.

This chain joins TRBV15 and TRBJ2-1, with D unresolved. The CDR3 loop spans 14 amino acids. Germline CDR1 LNHNV, CDR2 YYDKDF (reference sequence). V shed 7 bases and J shed 4 bases, with 14 bases lying between them. CDR3 residues: CATNPGTPYNEQFF. CDR3 nucleotide sequence: TGTGCCACCAACCCCGGTACCCCTTACAATGAGCAGTTCTTC.

The chain joins TRBV7-3 to TRBJ2-7; maybe TRBD2 (5 bases). V was trimmed by 1 base and J by 0 bases, leaving 13 bases between them. This CDR3 has 16 amino acids. The V gene's germline CDR1 is SGHTA and CDR2 FQGTGA. The CDR3 coding sequence is TGTGCCAGCAGCTTAATGAGGGCGCCCTTCTCCTACGAGCAGTACGTC. This codes for CASSLMRAPFSYEQYV.

This chain uses TRBV4-1 with TRBJ2-6; the D gene is possibly TRBD2 (6 bases). Germline-derived CDR1 and CDR2 are MGHRA and YSYEKL. The V and J ends lost 1 base and 2 bases respectively, with 18 bases between them. CDR3 length equals 19 residues. CDR3 in amino acids: CASSQGRPGRFPGANVLTF. The DNA for the CDR3 is TGCGCCAGCAGCCAAGGGAGGCCAGGGAGGTTTCCTGGGGCCAACGTCCTGACTTTC.

This chain links TRBV10-1 with TRBJ2-1, with TRBD1 matching over 8 bases. Germline CDR1 reads WNHNN; CDR2 reads SYGVQD (reference sequence). J gave up 4 bases and V 1 base, and 9 bases lay outside the gene matches. CDR3 length equals 17 residues. CDR3 DNA: TGCGCCAGCAGTGAGTTATTAGGGACAGGAACTTACAATGAGCAGTTCTTC. Protein product: CASSELLGTGTYNEQFF.

This chain joins TRBV5-1 and TRBJ2-2, with 8 positions matching TRBD1. V shed 7 bases, J shed 5 bases, and the junction held 13 bases outside the gene matches. CDR1 and CDR2 from the germline V gene are SGHRS and YFSETQ. The CDR3 has 16 amino acids. The CDR3 protein is CASWTGDRGITGELFF. The CDR3 region has the DNA TGCGCCAGCTGGACCGGAGACAGGGGAATTACCGGGGAGCTGTTTTTT.

The CDR3 is CASSQDSWDRENIQYF. The CDR3 DNA is TGTGCCAGCAGCCAAGATAGTTGGGACAGGGAAAACATTCAGTACTTC. The chain links TRBV3-1 (or the pseudogene TRBV3-2) to TRBJ2-4, with TRBD1 matching over 9 bases. Germline V CDR1 and CDR2: LGHDT, YNNKEL (reference sequence). The CDR3 has 16 amino acids. J was trimmed by 5 bases and V by 0 bases; bases with no gene match: 5.